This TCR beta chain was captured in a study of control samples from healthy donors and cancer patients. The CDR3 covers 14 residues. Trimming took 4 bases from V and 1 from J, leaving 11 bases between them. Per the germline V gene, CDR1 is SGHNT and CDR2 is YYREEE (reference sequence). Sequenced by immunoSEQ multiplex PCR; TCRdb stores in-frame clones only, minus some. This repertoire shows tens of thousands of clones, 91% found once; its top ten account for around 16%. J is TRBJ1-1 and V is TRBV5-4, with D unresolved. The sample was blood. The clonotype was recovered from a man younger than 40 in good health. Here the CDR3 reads CASSPLGGNTEAFF. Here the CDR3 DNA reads TGTGCCAGCAGCCCCCTGGGAGGGAACACTGAAGCTTTCTTT.